These 32 T cell receptor beta chains were sequenced from one sample in a study of CD8 T cells in Susac syndrome. An amount of RNA that ranged from roughly 0.45 to 1 ug was reverse transcribed with random hexamers. TCRdb used MiXCR to reprocess the immunoSEQ multiplex PCR reads, holding one entry per CDR3 protein. The table has around 230,000 distinct CDR3 sequences, 95% seen once. The material sequenced was CD4+ T cells from PBMCs. All receptors come from a human donor with multiple sclerosis.

This chain links TRBV7-9 with TRBJ1-2; 7 nucleotides agree with TRBD1. V was pared by 0 bases and J by 4 bases, with 11 bases of the junction left unmatched. The CDR3 runs 17 residues. The germline CDR1 and CDR2 sequences are SEHNR and FQNEAQ (reference sequence). The CDR3 here is CASSLASAGGTLYGYTF. The CDR3 coding sequence is TGTGCCAGCAGCTTAGCGTCGGCAGGGGGAACGCTCTATGGCTACACCTTC. The complete variable domain, with remaining parts taken from reference TRBV7-9 and TRBJ1-2, reads DTGVSQNPRHKITKRGQNVTFRCDPISEHNRLYWYRQTLGQGPEFLTYFQNEAQLEKSRLLSDRFSAERPKGSFSTLEIQRTEQGDSAMYLCASSLASAGGTLYGYTFGSGTRLTVV.

The rearrangement links TRBV29-1 to TRBJ2-5, with a tentative D call TRBD2 (6 bases). The CDR3 runs 14 residues. Trimming pared 0 bases from V and 6 bases from J, leaving 14 bases between. Germline V CDR1 and CDR2: SQVTM, ANQGSEA. The CDR3 region has the DNA TGCAGCGTTGAAGATCGGGGTAGCGGACAGACCCAGTACTTC. Translating gives CSVEDRGSGQTQYF.

The chain recombines TRBV19 with TRBJ2-5; no firm D call. Trimming took 3 bases from V and 7 from J, leaving 9 bases between them. The germline gives CDR1 LNHDA, CDR2 SQIVND (reference sequence). This CDR3 has 12 residues. The CDR3 reads CASSIDSGTQYF. In DNA form, the CDR3 reads TGTGCCAGTAGTATCGATTCGGGGACCCAGTACTTC.

The chain links TRBV12-3 or TRBV12-4 to TRBJ1-1, with a weak D call TRBD1 (6 bases). Trimming removed 4 bases at V and 6 bases at J, with 9 bases between. The CDR3 sequence is 12 residues long. The CDR3 sequence is CASSWGAPEAFF. CDR3 DNA sequence: TGTGCCAGCAGTTGGGGGGCACCTGAAGCTTTCTTT.

The rearrangement links TRBV7-9 to TRBJ1-5, with D uncertain. CDR3 size: 15 residues. V was clipped by 1 base and J by 2 bases, with 9 bases between them. Germline V gene sequence: CDR1 SEHNR, CDR2 FQNEAQ (reference sequence). The CDR3 is CASSLGSNRNQPQHF. The CDR3 bases are TGTGCCAGCAGCTTAGGGTCTAACCGCAATCAGCCCCAGCATTTT.

This chain connects TRBV12-3 or TRBV12-4 to TRBJ1-2, with TRBD1 as a possible D gene (6 bases). The CDR3 has 14 amino acids. V lost 5 bases and J lost 2, with 12 bases in between. CDR3 nucleotides: TGTGCCAGCAGTCCTAGGGGGGTAAACTATGGCTACACCTTC. It codes for CASSPRGVNYGYTF.

The chain carries TRBV29-1 and TRBJ2-1, with D perhaps TRBD1 or TRBD2 (5 bases each). Germline loops: CDR1 SQVTM, CDR2 ANQGSEA. The CDR3 sequence is 13 residues long. Trimming took 1 base from V and 8 from J, leaving 12 bases between them. CDR3: CSVEGTRGDEQFF. The CDR3 DNA sequence: TGCAGCGTTGAAGGGACCCGAGGGGATGAGCAGTTCTTC.

The chain uses TRBV27 and TRBJ2-7, with TRBD1 matching over 9 bases. The trim removed 8 bases at V and 2 bases at J, leaving 4 bases unmatched. Germline lookup yields CDR1 MNHEY and CDR2 SMNVEV (reference sequence). The CDR3 length is 13 residues. CDR3 coding DNA: TGTGCCAGCCGATGGACAGGGGCCTACGAGCAGTACTTC. It yields the protein CASRWTGAYEQYF.

The chain couples TRBV29-1 to TRBJ2-5; TRBD1 is a possible D gene (6 bases). CDR1 is SQVTM and CDR2 is ANQGSEA in the germline V gene. V lost 2 bases and J 6 bases, leaving 16 bases between the germline ends. The CDR3 is 14 amino acids. The CDR3 is CSVEPRGSGKTQYF. The CDR3 DNA reads as TGCAGCGTTGAACCGAGGGGGTCGGGGAAGACCCAGTACTTC.

The J gene is TRBJ1-4, the V gene TRBV29-1; 7 bases map to TRBD1. V lost 4 bases to trimming and J lost 5 bases; unmatched junction nucleotides: 4. Germline CDR1 reads SQVTM; CDR2 reads ANQGSEA. The CDR3 loop spans 13 amino acids. The CDR3 DNA reads as TGCAGCGTTGGAGGGACAGAAAATGAAAAACTGTTTTTT. This codes for CSVGGTENEKLFF.

In DNA, the CDR3 is TGTGCCAGCAGTCCGATGGGACAGGGGGAAAAAGAGCAGTACTTC. It translates to CASSPMGQGEKEQYF. The V and J genes are TRBV27 and TRBJ2-7; 11 nucleotides match TRBD1. J was trimmed by 7 bases and V by 5 bases; bases with no gene match: 10. Germline assignment: CDR1 MNHEY and CDR2 SMNVEV (reference sequence). The CDR3 is made up of 15 amino acids.

The genes are TRBV20-1 and TRBJ1-1; D unresolved. The CDR3 contains 11 residues. In germline, CDR1 is DFQATT, CDR2 SNEGSKA (reference sequence). V was cut by 2 bases and J by 8 bases, with 9 bases left in between. The CDR3 DNA is TGCAGTGCTAGAATGGAGTCAGAAGCTTTCTTT. As protein: CSARMESEAFF.

V is TRBV27 and J is TRBJ2-1; tentatively, D is TRBD1 (5 bases). This CDR3 has 15 residues. V was cut by 6 bases and J by 4 bases, with 16 bases left in between. Germline V gene data show CDR1 as MNHEY and CDR2 as SMNVEV (reference sequence). CDR3 nucleotides: TGTGCCAGCAGGAAGGCAGGGTTGGGATACAATGAGCAGTTCTTC. It specifies CASRKAGLGYNEQFF.

This clonotype appeared a single time. The chain recombines TRBV2 with TRBJ1-4; 10 bases agree with TRBD1. The germline gives CDR1 SNHLY, CDR2 FYNNEI. With 4 bases clipped from V and 8 bases from J, the junction kept 4 bases outside the gene matches. The CDR3 runs 14 residues. The CDR3 sequence: CASSATGGPEKLFF. In DNA form, the CDR3 reads TGTGCCAGCAGTGCGACAGGGGGCCCGGAAAAACTGTTTTTT.

The CDR3 DNA sequence: TGTGCCAGCAGCCAAAGGGACGGCAACACAGATACGCAGTATTTT. It encodes CASSQRDGNTDTQYF. The J gene is TRBJ2-3, the V gene TRBV3-1; possibly TRBD1 or TRBD2 for D (5 bases each). CDR1 is LGHDT and CDR2 is YNNKEL in the germline V gene (reference sequence). Trimming shortened V by 2 bases and J by 2 bases, and 11 bases separated the two germline ends. The CDR3 consists of 15 residues.

This clonotype was counted a few times. This rearrangement joins TRBV12-3 or TRBV12-4 to TRBJ2-2; no clear D gene. The length of the CDR3 is 14 residues. V was cut by 1 base and J by 1 base, with 4 bases left in between. The DNA for the CDR3 is TGTGCCAGCAGTTTAGTATTGAACACCGGGGAGCTGTTTTTT. Its translation is CASSLVLNTGELFF.

The rearrangement uses TRBV29-1 and TRBJ2-3, with TRBD2 matching over 7 bases. This CDR3 comprises 15 residues. Germline V gene sequence: CDR1 SQVTM, CDR2 ANQGSEA. Germline trimming cut 4 bases from V and 2 bases from J; bases unmatched to any gene: 9. The CDR3, as DNA: TGCAGCGTTGGTACTGGCGGGGGAACCACAGATACGCAGTATTTT. This gives the protein CSVGTGGGTTDTQYF.

The gene calls are TRBV3-1 and TRBJ2-3, with 11 bases that match TRBD2. The germline V gene encodes CDR1 LGHDT and CDR2 YNNKEL (reference sequence). The CDR3 sequence is 17 residues long. The junction had 10 bases not matched to a gene; V was cut back by 2 bases and J by 6 bases. The CDR3 bases are TGTGCCAGCAGCCAACCTCGACTAGCGGGGAACCCGGATACGCAGTATTTT. This codes for CASSQPRLAGNPDTQYF.

CDR3 in amino acids: CAWIAEARYEQYF. The CDR3, as DNA: TGTGCCTGGATTGCGGAGGCCCGCTATGAGCAGTACTTC. The V gene is TRBV30, the J gene TRBJ2-7; weak D call: TRBD2 (5 bases). The germline V and J ends were trimmed by 4 bases and 7 bases, with 17 bases remaining between them. CDR1 is GTSNPN, CDR2 SVGIG, per germline (reference sequence). The CDR3 consists of 13 residues.

The chain recombines TRBV12-3 or TRBV12-4 with TRBJ2-5; D is undetermined. Trimming shortened V by 4 bases and J by 4 bases, and 16 bases separated the two germline ends. The CDR3 contains 15 residues. The CDR3 sequence is CASSYARSLGETQYF. Here the CDR3 DNA reads TGTGCCAGCAGTTACGCTAGGTCCCTGGGAGAGACCCAGTACTTC.

The chain combines TRBV11-1 with TRBJ2-7, with 8 bases matching TRBD1. The V gene's germline CDR1 is SGHAT and CDR2 FQDESV (reference sequence). This CDR3 is 14 amino acids long. With V trimmed by 6 bases and J by 7 bases, 11 bases remained unmatched. The CDR3 sequence: CASRGQGGSGEQYF. The CDR3 nucleotides read TGTGCCAGCAGAGGACAGGGTGGTTCAGGAGAGCAGTACTTC.

The rearrangement links TRBV7-2 to TRBJ2-1, with 11 bases fitting TRBD1. CDR1 and CDR2 (germline): SGHTA, FQGNSA. J lost 9 bases, V lost 6 bases, and 4 bases had no gene match. This CDR3 spans 13 amino acids. DNA for the CDR3: TGTGCCAGCAGACCCGGGACAGGGGGTGAGCAGTTCTTC. It is translated as CASRPGTGGEQFF.

The J gene is TRBJ2-3, the V gene TRBV18; the D is unclear. Trimming removed 8 bases at V and 1 base at J, with 10 bases between. Germline V CDR1 and CDR2: KGHSH, LQKENI. The CDR3 is made up of 13 amino acids. The CDR3 nucleotides read TGTGCCAGCGTGACCTTCGGCACAGATACGCAGTATTTT. This translates into CASVTFGTDTQYF.

The rearrangement joins TRBV24-1 to TRBJ2-3, with D unresolved. Germline CDR1 reads KGHDR; CDR2 reads SFDVKD. The germline V and J ends were trimmed by 2 bases and 2 bases, with 7 bases remaining between them. The CDR3 has 14 amino acids. CDR3: CATSDSGPTDTQYF. The DNA for the CDR3 is TGTGCCACCAGTGATTCGGGTCCCACAGATACGCAGTATTTT.

V usage is TRBV18 and J usage is TRBJ2-7; D may be TRBD1 (6 bases). Trimming removed 0 bases from V and 0 bases from J, with 12 bases in between. CDR3 length: 16 amino acids. Germline-derived CDR1 and CDR2 are KGHSH and LQKENI. CDR3 region: CASSPPSTGSSYEQYF. The CDR3 nucleotides read TGTGCCAGCTCACCACCGAGTACAGGGAGCTCCTACGAGCAGTACTTC.

The chain links TRBV18 to TRBJ2-2; the match to TRBD1 covers 10 bases. Trimming cost V 2 bases and J 5 bases; bases outside gene matches: 5. This CDR3 has 16 amino acids. Germline V gene lookup returns CDR1 KGHSH and CDR2 LQKENI. Here the CDR3 DNA reads TGTGCCAGCTCACCATTGCGGACAGGGGGGACCGGGGAGCTGTTTTTT. Translating it yields CASSPLRTGGTGELFF.

This chain links TRBV11-2 with TRBJ2-7; no clear D. V dropped 2 bases and J dropped 7 bases, with 15 bases sitting between them. The CDR3 sequence is 14 residues long. Per germline, CDR1 SGHAT and CDR2 FQNNGV. CDR3 loop: CASSLITLRGEQYF. The DNA of the CDR3 is TGTGCCAGCAGCTTAATCACCCTTAGAGGAGAGCAGTACTTC.

The J gene is TRBJ2-7, the V gene TRBV21-1. TRBV21-1 has pseudogene status. This CDR3 has 10 amino acids. In nucleotides, the CDR3 is TGTGCCAGTCTCATAGAGGAGCAGTACTTC. This translates into CASLIEEQYF.

V is TRBV20-1 and J is TRBJ2-1, with 14 bases aligning to TRBD2. Germline-derived CDR1 and CDR2 are DFQATT and SNEGSKA (reference sequence). This CDR3 comprises 16 residues. Trimming removed 3 bases from V and 8 bases from J; junction bases left unmatched: 9. The CDR3 DNA reads as TGCAGTGCTAGTGCCGGGACTAGCGGGAGATCGTATGAGCAGTTCTTC. Encoded protein: CSASAGTSGRSYEQFF.

The J gene is TRBJ1-5, the V gene TRBV20-1; TRBD1 agrees at 8 bases. This CDR3 has 13 amino acids. V trimming: 6 bases; J trimming: 9 bases; junction bases outside the gene matches: 10. CDR1 is DFQATT, CDR2 SNEGSKA, per germline (reference sequence). Here the CDR3 DNA reads TGCAGTGCCAAACTGACAGGGGATACGCCCCAGCATTTT. Residues: CSAKLTGDTPQHF.

The V gene is TRBV4-2, the J gene TRBJ2-7, with D perhaps being TRBD1 or TRBD2 (5 bases each). CDR3 length: 16 residues. Trimming removed 1 base at V and 6 bases at J, with 19 bases between. The germline V gene encodes CDR1 LGHNA and CDR2 YNFKEQ. CDR3 DNA sequence: TGTGCCAGCAGCCAAGTCGGTTCGGGGCCAGGGACCGAGCAGTACTTC. Translated: CASSQVGSGPGTEQYF.

The genes are TRBV3-1 and TRBJ2-3, with D possibly being TRBD1 (6 bases). The CDR3 spans 15 residues. V shed 4 bases and J shed 1 base, with 12 bases lying between them. Germline loops: CDR1 LGHDT, CDR2 YNNKEL (reference sequence). The CDR3 DNA reads TGTGCCAGCAGCCGTAGGGGGTTCGGCACAGATACGCAGTATTTT. Protein: CASSRRGFGTDTQYF.